This T cell receptor beta chain was retrieved from a study of radiotherapy plus CTLA-4 blockade in lung cancer. The CDR3 runs to 14 residues. CDR1 and CDR2 (germline): SGHTA, FQGNSA. In the case of this clone: Mismatch with germline at one junction end may stem from a read error.

Using immunoSEQ multiplex PCR, the repertoire was profiled, and TCRdb retains in-frame clones only, with some absent. The sample records 65,000 to 95,000 clones, around 87% being singletons. The sample consisted of peripheral blood, taken from a patient treated with radiotherapy plus ipilimumab. The rearrangement uses TRBV7-2 and TRBJ2-5; D uncertain. The source is a human donor with non-small cell lung cancer that progressed on radiotherapy plus ipilimumab. The CDR3 loop is CASCLDPVTETQYF. CDR3 DNA sequence: TGTGCCAGCTGCTTGGACCCGGTCACGGAGACCCAGTACTTC. Using reference TRBV7-2 and TRBJ2-5 for the parts outside the CDR3, the full variable domain is GAGVSQSPSNKVTEKGKDVELRCDPISGHTALYWYRQSLGQGLEFLIYFQGNSAPDKSGLPSDRFSAERTGGSVSTLTIQRTQQEDSAVYLCASCLDPVTETQYFGPGTRLLVL.